Listed below are T cell receptor beta chains from one sample, sequenced in a study of cytomegalovirus exposure and HLA in healthy donors. Clones were read by immunoSEQ multiplex PCR, and TCRdb kept only the in-frame ones, dropping some. Of approximately 150,000 clones listed, about two thirds are singletons. Source material: PBMCs. Receptors originate from a woman aged 25 to 39 in good health and CMV-seronegative. Both conserved end residues are part of each CDR3. A D gene is named only where the DNA matches it firmly. Not every row has a clone size; where given, it reads once, few, many or a size class.

>TRBJ1-4|TRBD1|TRBV29-1|-
TGCAGCATCCAAACAGGGGGAACTAATGAAAAACTGTTTTTT
CSIQTGGTNEKLFF
>TRBJ2-1|-|TRBV7-2|-
TGTGCCAGCAGCTCCGGGACACCAGCCTACAATGAGCAGTTCTTC
CASSSGTPAYNEQFF
>TRBJ2-5|-|TRBV27|-
TGTGCCAGCAGTTTATCGAGAGGAGCACAAGAGACCCAGTACTTC
CASSLSRGAQETQYF
>TRBJ2-3|-|TRBV10-3|-
TGTGCCATCATGGAGGGTGGCACAGATACGCAGTATTTT
CAIMEGGTDTQYF
>TRBJ2-7|TRBD2|TRBV11-2|-
TGTGCCAGCAGCCCCCGACTAGCGGGAGCCTACGAGCAGTACTTC
CASSPRLAGAYEQYF
>TRBJ1-4|-|TRBV5-1|-
TGCGCCAGCAGCTTGGGCAGGGTGGGGGAAAAACTGTTTTTT
CASSLGRVGEKLFF
>TRBJ2-3|-|TRBV7-3|-
TGTGCCAGCAGCTTATACACCTCTAGCACAGATACGCAGTATTTT
CASSLYTSSTDTQYF
>TRBJ2-3|TRBD1|TRBV7-9|-
TGTGCCAGCAGCTTGGCCGGGACAGGAAGAGGCACAGATACGCAGTATTTT
CASSLAGTGRGTDTQYF
>TRBJ2-2|TRBD1|TRBV5-4|-
TGTGCCATACCGACAGGGTACACCGGGGAGCTGTTTTTT
CAIPTGYTGELFF
>TRBJ2-1|-|TRBV27|-
TGTGCCAGCAGCCCAATTCGGAGGGCAGATCGGAATGAGCAGTTCTTC
CASSPIRRADRNEQFF
>TRBJ2-7|-|TRBV2|-
TGTGCCAGCAGTCAGGACATCTACGAGCAGTACTTC
CASSQDIYEQYF
>TRBJ1-1|-|TRBV30|-
TGTGCCTGGAGTGTAGTAACATGGAACACTGAAGCTTTCTTT
CAWSVVTWNTEAFF
>TRBJ2-2|TRBD2|TRBV5-1|-
TGCGCCAGCAGCCGCGGGGGGAACACCGGGGAGCTGTTTTTT
CASSRGGNTGELFF
>TRBJ1-1|-|TRBV2|-
TGTGCCAGCAGTGAAGCGCTTTGGGGCCAGGGAAGCACTGAAGCTTTCTTT
CASSEALWGQGSTEAFF
>TRBJ1-1|TRBD1|TRBV5-1|-
TGCGCCAGCAACGACAGGGGGCAAGCTGAAGCTTTCTTT
CASNDRGQAEAFF
>TRBJ2-2|TRBD1|TRBV19|few
TGTGCCAGTAGTATGGTCCCAGGGGGCACCGGGGAGCTGTTTTTT
CASSMVPGGTGELFF
>TRBJ2-7|TRBD2|TRBV30|-
TGTGCCTGGAGTGTAGGTGGGGGGGCCTACGAGCAGTACTTC
CAWSVGGGAYEQYF
>TRBJ1-4|TRBD1|TRBV7-2|-
TGTGCCAGCAGCTTAGCGCTCGGGACAGGGGGGAATGAAAAACTGTTTTTT
CASSLALGTGGNEKLFF